These 30 T cell receptor beta chains originate from one sample sequenced in a study of T-cell memory formation after mild COVID-19. TCRdb passed the 5' RACE reads through MiXCR, listing each CDR3 protein once. Of 350,000 to 500,000 distinct CDR3 sequences listed, more than 15% are singletons. What was sequenced was PBMCs or a T cell subset sorted from them (not recorded which). These receptors were collected from a man between 18 and 35 years old who had mild COVID-19 (a few samples of this study predate the infection). Cell type and time point are not known.

This clonotype was recorded a few times. The rearrangement joins TRBV4-1 to TRBJ2-5, with a tentative D call TRBD1 (6 bases). The germline V gene has CDR1 MGHRA and CDR2 YSYEKL. The CDR3 sequence is 14 residues long. V was pared by 3 bases and J by 4 bases, with 12 bases between. The CDR3, as DNA: TGCGCCAGCAGCCAGCTCAGGGGTGGAGAGACCCAGTACTTC. Translated, it gives CASSQLRGGETQYF.

Only a few counts were recorded for this clonotype. This chain uses TRBV7-2 with TRBJ1-2; D uncertain. Germline V gene lookup returns CDR1 SGHTA and CDR2 FQGNSA. Between the trimmed V and J ends, which lost 2 bases and 2 bases, there was a span of 12 bases. This CDR3 comprises 15 residues. The CDR3 spells CASSLLRASNYGYTF. The CDR3 nucleotides read TGTGCCAGCAGCTTATTAAGGGCCTCAAACTATGGCTACACCTTC.

This clonotype was counted a few times. The chain joins TRBV11-2 to TRBJ2-3; D is possibly TRBD2 (6 bases). The germline CDR1 and CDR2 sequences are SGHAT and FQNNGV. Trimming took off 1 base at V and 0 bases at J, with 17 bases between the two ends. CDR3 length: 18 amino acids. This CDR3 is CASSLGLRGAWSTDTQYF. The CDR3, as DNA: TGTGCCAGCAGCTTAGGTCTGCGGGGAGCCTGGAGCACAGATACGCAGTATTTT.

The chain combines TRBV5-5 with TRBJ1-5; 9 bases match TRBD1. The CDR3 is 15 amino acids. Unmatched junction bases numbered 2, after V lost 0 bases and J lost 4 bases. Germline V gene data show CDR1 as SGHKS and CDR2 as YYEKEE (reference sequence). CDR3 DNA: TGTGCCAGCAGCTTGGGGACAGGGGCGAATCAGCCCCAGCATTTT. Translated: CASSLGTGANQPQHF.

Here the CDR3 DNA reads TGTGCCAGCAGCCGGACAGCCGCTCCCTACGAGCAGTACGTC. It encodes CASSRTAAPYEQYV. V usage is TRBV5-6 and J usage is TRBJ2-7; perhaps TRBD1 as D (6 bases). Germline CDR1 reads SGHDT; CDR2 reads YYEEEE. The CDR3 totals 14 residues. Trimming took off 4 bases at V and 2 bases at J, with 13 bases between the two ends.

CDR3 coding DNA: TGTGCCAGCAGTACCCCTCCCGACGAGCAGTACGTC. This codes for CASSTPPDEQYV. V usage is TRBV28 and J usage is TRBJ2-7; D gene uncertain. The CDR3 totals 12 residues. The V gene lost 5 bases and the J gene lost 5 bases, with 10 bases spanning the gap. Germline V gene data show CDR1 as MDHEN and CDR2 as SYDVKM.

This clonotype occurred a few times. This chain links TRBV28 with TRBJ1-6; no reliable D call. The CDR3 covers 14 residues. Between the trimmed V and J ends, which lost 6 bases and 5 bases, there was a span of 11 bases. Germline V gene sequence: CDR1 MDHEN, CDR2 SYDVKM. The CDR3 DNA reads TGTGCCAGCAGCAATGGAGGCAATAATTCACCCCTCCACTTT. This translates into CASSNGGNNSPLHF. Full variable domain (outside the CDR3, taken from reference TRBV28 and TRBJ1-6): DVKVTQSSRYLVKRTGEKVFLECVQDMDHENMFWYRQDPGLGLRLIYFSYDVKMKEKGDIPEGYSVSREKKERFSLILESASTNQTSMYLCASSNGGNNSPLHFGNGTRLTVT.

The genes are TRBV6-2 or TRBV6-3 and TRBJ1-2, with D possibly matching TRBD1 (5 bases). The length of the CDR3 is 12 residues. Germline lookup yields CDR1 MNHEY and CDR2 SVGEGT. Trimming took off 5 bases at V and 13 bases at J, with 17 bases between the two ends. This chain's CDR3 is CASSRPGTGGTF. As DNA, the CDR3 is TGTGCCAGCAGTCGTCCCGGGACGGGAGGCACCTTC.

This clonotype turned up a few times. The gene calls are TRBV5-1 and TRBJ2-5; 13 bases are shared with TRBD2. The length of the CDR3 is 16 residues. Unmatched junction bases numbered 10, after V lost 4 bases and J lost 7 bases. CDR1 is SGHRS, CDR2 YFSETQ, per germline. CDR3 region: CASSPGLAGLGVTQYF. The CDR3 DNA reads as TGCGCCAGCAGCCCGGGACTAGCGGGGCTGGGGGTGACCCAGTACTTC. The whole variable domain, filled in from reference TRBV5-1 and TRBJ2-5, reads KAGVTQTPRYLIKTRGQQVTLSCSPISGHRSVSWYQQTPGQGLQFLFEYFSETQRNKGNFPGRFSGRQFSNSRSEMNVSTLELGDSALYLCASSPGLAGLGVTQYFGPGTRLLVL.

This clonotype has a handful of counts. The gene calls are TRBV19 and TRBJ2-7; tentatively, D is TRBD1 (8 bases). The CDR3 has 16 residues. The germline V and J ends were trimmed by 3 bases and 0 bases, with 15 bases remaining between them. Germline values: CDR1 LNHDA, CDR2 SQIVND (reference sequence). CDR3 bases: TGTGCCAGTAGTATGGGGGGGGGACAGGCCTCCTACGAGCAGTACTTC. This sequence encodes CASSMGGGQASYEQYF. Based on the CDR3 plus reference TRBV19 and TRBJ2-7, the full variable domain is DGGITQSPKYLFRKEGQNVTLSCEQNLNHDAMYWYRQDPGQGLRLIYYSQIVNDFQKGDIAEGYSVSREKKESFPLTVTSAQKNPTAFYLCASSMGGGQASYEQYFGPGTRLTVT.

This clonotype was observed a few times. The chain is built from TRBV28 and TRBJ2-5, with a weak D call TRBD2 (6 bases). This CDR3 comprises 15 residues. From germline, CDR1 is MDHEN and CDR2 SYDVKM. Deletions cut 3 bases from V and 4 bases from J, with 15 bases between. The CDR3 protein is CASSFRLRGLETQYF. For the CDR3, the DNA is TGTGCCAGCAGTTTTCGACTGCGGGGCTTAGAGACCCAGTACTTC.

The rearrangement uses TRBV20-1 and TRBJ2-2; TRBD2 might be the D (5 bases). Germline CDR1 reads DFQATT; CDR2 reads SNEGSKA (reference sequence). Between the trimmed V and J ends, which lost 3 bases and 3 bases, there was a span of 8 bases. The length of the CDR3 is 13 residues. DNA for the CDR3: TGCAGTGCTAGGCGGGCCTACACCGGGGAGCTGTTTTTT. Protein: CSARRAYTGELFF.

In this sample, this clonotype turned up a few times. The chain combines TRBV6-2 or TRBV6-3 with TRBJ2-7, with a possible D match to TRBD2 (5 bases). Germline V CDR1 and CDR2: MNHEY, SVGEGT. The CDR3 has 12 residues. The V end was cut by 3 bases, the J end by 4 bases, with 7 bases between. CDR3 region: CASSYRDYEQYF. CDR3 nucleotides: TGTGCCAGCAGTTATCGGGATTACGAGCAGTACTTC.

The rearrangement uses TRBV20-1 and TRBJ1-3; D is undetermined. Germline CDR1 DFQATT, CDR2 SNEGSKA (reference sequence). Between the trimmed V and J ends, which lost 2 bases and 3 bases, there was a span of 5 bases. The CDR3 is 12 amino acids. CDR3 amino acids: CSARILGNTIYF. In nucleotides, the CDR3 is TGCAGTGCTAGAATTCTTGGAAACACCATATATTTT.

DNA of the CDR3: TGTGCCACCAGTGATAACAGGGTGGACACCGGGGAGCTGTTTTTT. Protein: CATSDNRVDTGELFF. V gene TRBV24-1 combines with J gene TRBJ2-2, with D tentatively TRBD1 (6 bases). The V and J ends lost 3 bases and 3 bases respectively, with 10 bases between them. This CDR3 spans 15 amino acids. Germline CDR1 reads KGHDR; CDR2 reads SFDVKD.

This clonotype came up a few times. J is TRBJ2-3 and V is TRBV7-2, with D unclear. Trimming took 3 bases from V and 6 from J, leaving 16 bases between them. The CDR3 is 15 amino acids. The germline CDR1 and CDR2 sequences are SGHTA and FQGNSA. CDR3 bases: TGTGCCAGCAGCTTGTCCAGCTCCTCTTGGGATACGCAGTATTTT. Its protein is CASSLSSSSWDTQYF.

This clonotype occurred a few times. The V and J genes are TRBV4-2 and TRBJ2-7; 11 bases line up with TRBD2. This CDR3 has 15 amino acids. J lost 6 bases, V lost 3 bases, and 7 bases had no gene match. CDR1 is LGHNA and CDR2 is YNFKEQ in the germline V gene. DNA for the CDR3: TGTGCCAGCAGCCAGGGTTTACTAGCGGGGGTCGAGCAGTACTTC. It codes for CASSQGLLAGVEQYF.

V is TRBV4-1 and J is TRBJ2-5; D gene uncertain. From germline, CDR1 is MGHRA and CDR2 YSYEKL. This CDR3 is 15 amino acids long. V was clipped by 4 bases and J by 2 bases, with 14 bases between them. The CDR3 loop is CASSPRWLNQETQYF. CDR3 in DNA: TGCGCCAGCAGCCCTCGATGGCTCAATCAAGAGACCCAGTACTTC.

This clonotype was seen a handful of times. V and J are TRBV4-3 and TRBJ1-5; D not resolved. The V gene lost 4 bases and the J gene lost 1 base, with 11 bases spanning the gap. CDR1 and CDR2 from the germline V gene are LGHNA and YSLEER. There are 15 residues in the CDR3. CDR3 nucleotide sequence: TGCGCCAGCAGCCCATGGGCGCGAAGCAATCAGCCCCAGCATTTT. This sequence encodes CASSPWARSNQPQHF.

This clonotype occurred many times. V is TRBV4-3 and J is TRBJ2-1, with TRBD2 matching 11 bases. J was trimmed by 7 bases and V by 2 bases; bases with no gene match: 4. From germline, CDR1 is LGHNA and CDR2 YSLEER. This CDR3 is built from 15 residues. The CDR3 nucleotides read TGCGCCAGCAGCCAACCTAGCGGGGGGACGAATGAGCAGTTCTTC. Translating gives CASSQPSGGTNEQFF.

This clonotype turned up a few times. The gene calls are TRBV9 and TRBJ2-7; D tentatively fits TRBD1 or TRBD2 (5 bases each). Germline V lookup: CDR1 SGDLS, CDR2 YYNGEE. This CDR3 is 14 amino acids long. V shed 4 bases and J shed 5 bases, with 16 bases lying between them. The CDR3 region has the DNA TGTGCCAGCAGCCCGGGACCCCGGCCCGACGAGCAGTACTTC. It translates to CASSPGPRPDEQYF.

This clonotype was observed a few times. The genes are TRBV5-8 and TRBJ2-3; 11 bases are shared with TRBD2. Germline CDR1 is SGHTS and CDR2 is YDEGEE. V dropped 2 bases and J dropped 0; count of bases not matched to a gene: 5. CDR3 size: 17 residues. As DNA, the CDR3 is TGTGCCAGCAGCTTCCCTAGCGGGGGGCACAGCACAGATACGCAGTATTTT. As protein: CASSFPSGGHSTDTQYF.

This clonotype appeared a few times. The CDR3 DNA is TGTGCCAGCAGTTATATGCAGCGGAACACTGAAGCTTTCTTT. Translating gives CASSYMQRNTEAFF. The V call is TRBV6-2 or TRBV6-3, the J call TRBJ1-1; no clear D gene. Germline V CDR1 and CDR2: MNHEY, SVGEGT. The CDR3 has 14 amino acids. V was cut by 3 bases and J by 1 base, with 9 bases left in between.

The chain is built from TRBV24-1 and TRBJ2-1; D remains ambiguous. Germline-derived CDR1 and CDR2 are KGHDR and SFDVKD. The CDR3 length is 11 residues. Trimming removed 6 bases from V and 5 bases from J, with 4 bases in between. CDR3 in amino acids: CATSIDNEQFF. The CDR3 DNA sequence: TGTGCCACCAGTATCGACAATGAGCAGTTCTTC.

The chain joins TRBV20-1 to TRBJ2-4, with 7 bases that match TRBD1. The CDR3 has 14 amino acids. Germline V CDR1 and CDR2: DFQATT, SNEGSKA (reference sequence). Trimming took 2 bases from V and 3 from J; bases not matched to a gene: 4. The CDR3 DNA sequence: TGCAGTGCTAGATACAGGGGCGACAAAAACATTCAGTACTTC. Protein sequence: CSARYRGDKNIQYF.

This clonotype was recorded a few times. V is TRBV29-1 and J is TRBJ1-5; 7 bases fit TRBD1. Trimming at V came to 7 bases and at J to 4 bases, leaving 7 bases not matched to a gene. CDR3 size: 13 residues. Germline V gene sequence: CDR1 SQVTM, CDR2 ANQGSEA. Written as DNA, the CDR3 is TGCAGCGCTTTACAGGGGCCAAATCAGCCCCAGCATTTT. Encoded protein: CSALQGPNQPQHF.

This clonotype was detected ten times or more. The chain combines TRBV4-3 with TRBJ2-2, with D perhaps TRBD2 (5 bases). Trimming removed 0 bases at V and 5 bases at J, with 7 bases between. The CDR3 has 14 residues. Germline V CDR1 and CDR2: LGHNA, YSLEER. The CDR3 sequence is CASSQEEGTGELFF. CDR3 DNA sequence: TGCGCCAGCAGCCAAGAAGAGGGTACCGGGGAGCTGTTTTTT.

This clonotype was seen repeatedly, ten times or more. The V and J genes are TRBV6-5 and TRBJ2-2, with a tentative D call TRBD2 (6 bases). V was cut by 7 bases and J by 8 bases, with 23 bases left in between. The CDR3 runs to 16 residues. CDR1 MNHEY and CDR2 SVGAGI come from the germline V gene. CDR3 in amino acids: CASIFLSAWGEGELFF. CDR3 DNA sequence: TGTGCCAGCATATTTCTTAGCGCGTGGGGGGAAGGGGAGCTGTTTTTT.

The chain is built from TRBV12-3 or TRBV12-4 and TRBJ2-1; D call uncertain. Trimming shortened V by 5 bases and J by 8 bases, and 13 bases separated the two germline ends. The CDR3 length is 13 residues. CDR3 residues: CASSPPLEYEQFF. The CDR3 coding sequence is TGTGCCAGCAGTCCCCCCCTGGAGTATGAGCAGTTCTTC.

This clonotype was detected a few times. The rearrangement joins TRBV12-3 or TRBV12-4 to TRBJ2-2, with TRBD2 identical over 12 bases. Unmatched junction bases numbered 8, after V lost 5 bases and J lost 7 bases. The CDR3 is 16 amino acids. CDR3 sequence: CASSHLAGGPSGELFF. CDR3 bases: TGTGCCAGCAGTCACCTAGCGGGGGGGCCCAGCGGGGAGCTGTTTTTT.